The clone carrying this T cell receptor beta chain was detected a few times. The data are from a study of blood T cell repertoires in COVID-19. About the research overall: COVID-19 samples, acute and convalescent, were from the United States, Italy and Spain. The cDNA or gDNA used as material had been derived from T cells, B-cell-depleted T cells, or PBMCs.

Original methodology: The assay estimated nucleated cells by amplifying reference gene primers. Clones were sequenced by immunoSEQ multiplex PCR, and TCRdb holds only the in-frame ones, with some missing. V and J calls and clone size are copied from that table; D and trimming were computed from the DNA. The table shows about 260,000 clones, with about 87% occurring only once. Participants had their cohort set by participant-reported clinical history. Germline lookup yields CDR1 SQVTM and CDR2 ANQGSEA. Trimming shortened V by 6 bases and J by 1 base, and 17 bases separated the two germline ends. The CDR3 runs 15 residues.

The sequenced sample consisted of PBMCs or T cells enriched from blood (not recorded which). The chain combines TRBV29-1 with TRBJ2-3; tentative D call: TRBD1 (5 bases). The sequence came from a woman aged 45-65 years who had recovered from COVID-19. CDR3: CSVPNVGRGTDTQYF. CDR3 DNA: TGCAGCGTGCCAAACGTGGGCAGGGGCACAGATACGCAGTATTTT.